The following is a TCR beta chain sequence with its context. The antigen is unknown. This specimen comes from a study of cytomegalovirus exposure and HLA in healthy donors. Points from the study as a whole: Three chains linked to CMV were shown in vitro to be specific for CMV antigens.

The CDR3 is 18 residues long. Vbeta (60) and Jbeta (13) primers were used in the PCR. The assay was immunoSEQ multiplex PCR, and TCRdb's table has in-frame clones only and misses some. The sample gives 68,000 or so clones, roughly 77% of which show up once; around 6.3% is in the top ten. This chain links TRBV21-1 with TRBJ2-1; the table gives TRBD2 as D, unverified against the DNA. TRBV21-1 is given as a pseudogene. Source material: PBMCs. The receptor comes from a human donor in good health. The CDR3 loop is CASSPRGGGGISYNEQFF. DNA for the CDR3: TGTGCCAGCAGCCCCCGGGGGGGCGGGGGGATCTCCTACAATGAGCAGTTCTTC.